This T cell receptor beta chain was recorded in a study of cytomegalovirus exposure and HLA in healthy donors. Notes on the study in general: The records held CMV serostatus as the only immune exposure information. Some V segments, including TRBV6-2 and TRBV6-3, were excluded as indistinguishable.

This clone was seen just once. As yet, its antigen is unknown. Germline V gene sequence: CDR1 LGHNT, CDR2 FRNRAP. The CDR3 is 17 amino acids. Trimming removed 6 bases from V and 8 bases from J; junction bases left unmatched: 21. The PCR used 60 Vbeta and 13 Jbeta primers. Profiled with immunoSEQ multiplex PCR; TCRdb holds only in-frame clones, not every one. The sample shows over 150,000 clones, 85% of them seen only once. The sample taken for sequencing was PBMCs. V and J are TRBV12-5 and TRBJ1-2; 7 positions match TRBD1. The source of this sequence is a boy aged 2-15 years in good health and CMV-seronegative. The CDR3 DNA sequence: TGTGCTAGTGGCTCCCGCCTTTCCCTAGACAGGGAAAACGGCTACACCTTC. Translation gives CASGSRLSLDRENGYTF.